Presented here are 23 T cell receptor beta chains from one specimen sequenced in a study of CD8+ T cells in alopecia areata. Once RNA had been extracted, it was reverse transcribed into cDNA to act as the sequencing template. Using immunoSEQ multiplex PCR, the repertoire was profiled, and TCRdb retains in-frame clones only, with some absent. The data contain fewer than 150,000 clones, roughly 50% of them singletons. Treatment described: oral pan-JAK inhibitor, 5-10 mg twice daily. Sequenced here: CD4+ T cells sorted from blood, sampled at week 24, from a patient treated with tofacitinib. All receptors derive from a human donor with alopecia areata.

CDR3 nucleotides: TGCAGCGTTGAGACGCGGGGGCCTAACTATGGCTACACCTTC. As protein: CSVETRGPNYGYTF. The chain uses TRBV29-1 and TRBJ1-2, with D perhaps matching TRBD1 (6 bases). Germline V gene data show CDR1 as SQVTM and CDR2 as ANQGSEA. The V end lost 3 bases, the J end lost 0 bases, and 11 bases lay between the germline ends. The length of the CDR3 is 14 residues.

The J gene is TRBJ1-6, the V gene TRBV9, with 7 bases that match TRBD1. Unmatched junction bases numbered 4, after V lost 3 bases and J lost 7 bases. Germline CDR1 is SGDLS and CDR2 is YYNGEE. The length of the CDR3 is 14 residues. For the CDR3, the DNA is TGTGCCAGCAGCGGGGGGACAGCCAATTCACCCCTCCACTTT. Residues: CASSGGTANSPLHF.

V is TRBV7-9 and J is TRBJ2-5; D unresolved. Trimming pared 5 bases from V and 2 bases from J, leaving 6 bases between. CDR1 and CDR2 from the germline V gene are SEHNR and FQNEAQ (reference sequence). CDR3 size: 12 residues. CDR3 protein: CASSVNQETQYF. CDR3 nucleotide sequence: TGTGCCAGCAGCGTGAATCAAGAGACCCAGTACTTC.

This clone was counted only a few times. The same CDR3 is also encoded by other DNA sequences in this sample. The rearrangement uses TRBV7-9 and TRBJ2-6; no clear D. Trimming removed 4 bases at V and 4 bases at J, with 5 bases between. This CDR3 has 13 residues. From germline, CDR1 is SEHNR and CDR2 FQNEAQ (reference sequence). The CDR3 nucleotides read TGTGCCAGCAGCTCATCCGGGGCCAACGTCCTGACTTTC. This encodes CASSSSGANVLTF.

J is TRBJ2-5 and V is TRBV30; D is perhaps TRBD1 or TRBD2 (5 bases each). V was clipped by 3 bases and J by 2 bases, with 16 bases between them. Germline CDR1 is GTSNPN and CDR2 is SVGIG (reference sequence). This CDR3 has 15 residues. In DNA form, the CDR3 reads TGTGCCTGGAGCTGGGACCCCTCAGGGCAAGAGACCCAGTACTTC. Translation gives CAWSWDPSGQETQYF.

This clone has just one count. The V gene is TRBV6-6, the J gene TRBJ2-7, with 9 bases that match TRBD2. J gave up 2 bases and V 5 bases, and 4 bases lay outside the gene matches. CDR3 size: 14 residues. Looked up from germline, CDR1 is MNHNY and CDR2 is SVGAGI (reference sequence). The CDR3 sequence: CASSVAGAPYEQYF. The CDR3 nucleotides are TGTGCCAGCAGTGTAGCGGGGGCCCCCTACGAGCAGTACTTC.

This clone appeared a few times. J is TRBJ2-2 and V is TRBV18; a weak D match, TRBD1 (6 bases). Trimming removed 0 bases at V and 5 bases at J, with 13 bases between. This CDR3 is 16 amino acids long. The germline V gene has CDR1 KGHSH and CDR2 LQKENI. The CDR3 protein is CASSPPHRVETGELFF. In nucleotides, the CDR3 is TGTGCCAGCTCACCACCGCACAGGGTGGAGACCGGGGAGCTGTTTTTT.

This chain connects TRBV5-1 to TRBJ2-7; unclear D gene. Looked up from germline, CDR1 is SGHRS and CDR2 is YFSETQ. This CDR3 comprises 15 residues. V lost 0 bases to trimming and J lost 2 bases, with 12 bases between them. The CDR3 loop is CASSLALGNTYEQYF. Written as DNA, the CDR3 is TGCGCCAGCAGCTTGGCCCTCGGCAATACCTACGAGCAGTACTTC. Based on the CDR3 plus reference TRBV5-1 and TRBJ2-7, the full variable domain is KAGVTQTPRYLIKTRGQQVTLSCSPISGHRSVSWYQQTPGQGLQFLFEYFSETQRNKGNFPGRFSGRQFSNSRSEMNVSTLELGDSALYLCASSLALGNTYEQYFGPGTRLTVT.

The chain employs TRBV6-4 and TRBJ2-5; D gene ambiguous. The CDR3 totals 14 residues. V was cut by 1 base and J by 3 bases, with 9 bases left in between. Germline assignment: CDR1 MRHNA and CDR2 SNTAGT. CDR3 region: CASSDWEEEETQYF. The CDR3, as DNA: TGTGCCAGCAGTGACTGGGAAGAGGAAGAGACCCAGTACTTC.

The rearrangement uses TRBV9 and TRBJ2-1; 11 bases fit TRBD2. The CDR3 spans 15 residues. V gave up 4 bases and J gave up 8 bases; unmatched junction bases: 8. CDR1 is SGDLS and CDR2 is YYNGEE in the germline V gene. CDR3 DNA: TGTGCCAGCAGCTTTAGCGGGGGGGCCTTTGATGAGCAGTTCTTC. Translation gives CASSFSGGAFDEQFF.

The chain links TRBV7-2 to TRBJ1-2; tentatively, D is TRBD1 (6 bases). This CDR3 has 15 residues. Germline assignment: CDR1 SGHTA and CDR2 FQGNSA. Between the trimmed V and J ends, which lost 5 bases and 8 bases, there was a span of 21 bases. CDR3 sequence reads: CASSPGNRVLGGYTF. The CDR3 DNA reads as TGTGCCAGCAGCCCCGGGAACAGGGTTCTTGGAGGCTACACCTTC.

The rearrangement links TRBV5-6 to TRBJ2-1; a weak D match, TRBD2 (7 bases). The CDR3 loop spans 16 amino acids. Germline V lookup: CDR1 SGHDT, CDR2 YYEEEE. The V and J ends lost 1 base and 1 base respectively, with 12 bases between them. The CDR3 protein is CASSLQAGASYNEQFF. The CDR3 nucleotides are TGTGCCAGCAGCTTGCAGGCGGGGGCGTCCTACAATGAGCAGTTCTTC.

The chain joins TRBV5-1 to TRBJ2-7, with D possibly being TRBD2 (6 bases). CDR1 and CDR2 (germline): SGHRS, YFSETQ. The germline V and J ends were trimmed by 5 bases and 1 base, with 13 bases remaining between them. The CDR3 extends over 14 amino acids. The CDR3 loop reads CASRRDLLSYEQYF. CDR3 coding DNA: TGCGCCAGCAGGAGGGACTTACTTTCCTACGAGCAGTACTTC.

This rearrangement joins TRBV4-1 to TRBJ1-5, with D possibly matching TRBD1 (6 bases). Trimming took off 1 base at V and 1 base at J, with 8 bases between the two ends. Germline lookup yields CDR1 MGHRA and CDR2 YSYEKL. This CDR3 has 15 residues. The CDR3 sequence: CASSQVQGSNQPQHF. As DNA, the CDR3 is TGCGCCAGCAGCCAAGTTCAGGGGAGCAATCAGCCCCAGCATTTT.

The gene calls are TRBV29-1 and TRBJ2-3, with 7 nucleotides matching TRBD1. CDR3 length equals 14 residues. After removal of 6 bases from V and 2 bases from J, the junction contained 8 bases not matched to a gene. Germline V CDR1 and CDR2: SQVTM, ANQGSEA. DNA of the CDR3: TGCAGCGTAGCCCCCGGGACAGTCACAGATACGCAGTATTTT. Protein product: CSVAPGTVTDTQYF.

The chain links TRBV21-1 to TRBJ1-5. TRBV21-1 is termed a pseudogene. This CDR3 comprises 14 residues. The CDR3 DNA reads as TGTGCGGGTTCTCGGGAATGGGGCAATCAGCCCCAGCATTTT. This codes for CAGSREWGNQPQHF.

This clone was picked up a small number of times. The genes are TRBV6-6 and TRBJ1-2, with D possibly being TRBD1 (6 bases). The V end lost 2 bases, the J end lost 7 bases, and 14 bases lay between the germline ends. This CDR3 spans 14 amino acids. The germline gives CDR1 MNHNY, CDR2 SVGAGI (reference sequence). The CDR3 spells CASSYLDSPLGYTF. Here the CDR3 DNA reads TGTGCCAGCAGTTACCTGGACAGCCCCCTTGGCTACACCTTC.

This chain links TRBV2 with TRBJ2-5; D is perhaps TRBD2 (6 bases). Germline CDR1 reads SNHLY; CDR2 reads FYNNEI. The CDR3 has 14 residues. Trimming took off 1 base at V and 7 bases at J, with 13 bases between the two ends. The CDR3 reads CASSEGHQEGTQYF. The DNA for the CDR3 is TGTGCCAGCAGTGAAGGCCACCAGGAGGGGACCCAGTACTTC. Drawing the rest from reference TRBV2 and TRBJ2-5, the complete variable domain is EPEVTQTPSHQVTQMGQEVILRCVPISNHLYFYWYRQILGQKVEFLVSFYNNEISEKSEIFDDQFSVERPDGSNFTLKIRSTKLEDSAMYFCASSEGHQEGTQYFGPGTRLLVL.

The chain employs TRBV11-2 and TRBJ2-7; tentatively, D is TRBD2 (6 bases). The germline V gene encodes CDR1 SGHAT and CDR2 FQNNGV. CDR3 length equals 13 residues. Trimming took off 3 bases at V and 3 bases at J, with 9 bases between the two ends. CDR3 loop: CASSFGGSYEQYF. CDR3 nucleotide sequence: TGTGCCAGCAGCTTTGGGGGGAGCTACGAGCAGTACTTC.

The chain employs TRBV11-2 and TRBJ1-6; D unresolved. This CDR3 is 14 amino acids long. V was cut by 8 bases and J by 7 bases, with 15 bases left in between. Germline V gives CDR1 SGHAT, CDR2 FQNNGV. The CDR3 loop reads CASGVSGKNSPLHF. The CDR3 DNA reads TGTGCCAGCGGGGTTTCCGGGAAGAATTCACCCCTCCACTTT.

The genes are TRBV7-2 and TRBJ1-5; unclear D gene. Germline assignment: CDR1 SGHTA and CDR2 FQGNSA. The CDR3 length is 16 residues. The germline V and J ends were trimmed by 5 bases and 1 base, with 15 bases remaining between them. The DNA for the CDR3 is TGTGCCAGCAGCCCAGGATTCGGGGAGAGCAATCAGCCCCAGCATTTT. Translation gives CASSPGFGESNQPQHF.

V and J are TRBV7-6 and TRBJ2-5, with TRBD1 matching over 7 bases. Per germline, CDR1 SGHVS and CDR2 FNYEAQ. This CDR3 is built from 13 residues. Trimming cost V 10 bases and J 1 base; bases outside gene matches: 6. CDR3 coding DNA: TGTGCCACCACCCGGGACAGCCAAGAGACCCAGTACTTC. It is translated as CATTRDSQETQYF.

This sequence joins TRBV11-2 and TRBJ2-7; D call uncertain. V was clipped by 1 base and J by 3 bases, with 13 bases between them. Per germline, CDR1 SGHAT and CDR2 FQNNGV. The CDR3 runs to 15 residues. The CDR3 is CASSLGPNGDYEQYF. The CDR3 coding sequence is TGTGCCAGCAGCTTAGGACCTAATGGGGACTACGAGCAGTACTTC.